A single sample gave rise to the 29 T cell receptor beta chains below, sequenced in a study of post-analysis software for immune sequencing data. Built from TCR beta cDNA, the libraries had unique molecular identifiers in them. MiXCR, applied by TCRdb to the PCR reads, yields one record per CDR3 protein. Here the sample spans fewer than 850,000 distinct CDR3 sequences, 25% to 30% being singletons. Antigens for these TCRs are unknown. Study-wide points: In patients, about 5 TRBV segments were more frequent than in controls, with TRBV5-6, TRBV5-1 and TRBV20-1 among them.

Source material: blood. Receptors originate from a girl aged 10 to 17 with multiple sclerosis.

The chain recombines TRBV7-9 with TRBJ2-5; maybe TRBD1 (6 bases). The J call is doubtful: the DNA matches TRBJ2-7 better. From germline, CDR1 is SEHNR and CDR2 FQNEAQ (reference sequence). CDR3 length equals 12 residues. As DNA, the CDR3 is TGTGCCAGCAGCTTCGAACAGGGCGAGCAGTACTTC. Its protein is CASSFEQGEQYF.

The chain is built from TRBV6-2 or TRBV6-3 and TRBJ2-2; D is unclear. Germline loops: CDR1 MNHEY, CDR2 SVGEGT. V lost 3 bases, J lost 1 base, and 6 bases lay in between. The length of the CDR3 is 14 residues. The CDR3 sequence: CASSYRQNTGELFF. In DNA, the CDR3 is TGTGCCAGCAGTTATCGACAGAACACCGGGGAGCTGTTTTTT.

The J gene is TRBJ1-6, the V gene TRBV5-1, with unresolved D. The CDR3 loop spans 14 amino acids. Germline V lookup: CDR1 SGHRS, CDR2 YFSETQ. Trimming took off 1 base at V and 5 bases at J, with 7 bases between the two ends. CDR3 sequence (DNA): TGCGCCAGCAGCTTGTCCCAGGATAATTCACCCCTCCACTTT. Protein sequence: CASSLSQDNSPLHF.

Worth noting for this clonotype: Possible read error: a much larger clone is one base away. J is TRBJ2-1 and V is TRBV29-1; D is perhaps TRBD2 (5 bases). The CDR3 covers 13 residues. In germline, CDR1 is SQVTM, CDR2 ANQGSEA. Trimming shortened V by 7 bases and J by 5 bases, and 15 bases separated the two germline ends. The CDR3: CSALGLGNNEQFF. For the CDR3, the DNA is TGCAGCGCCCTAGGACTGGGCAACAATGAGCAGTTCTTC.

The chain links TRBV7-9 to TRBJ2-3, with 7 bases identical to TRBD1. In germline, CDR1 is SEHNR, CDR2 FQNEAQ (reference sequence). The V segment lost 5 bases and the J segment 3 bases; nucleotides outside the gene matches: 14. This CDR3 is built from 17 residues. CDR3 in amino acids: CASSRLIQGIRTDTQYF. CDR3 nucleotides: TGTGCCAGCAGCAGACTGATACAGGGGATAAGAACAGATACGCAGTATTTT.

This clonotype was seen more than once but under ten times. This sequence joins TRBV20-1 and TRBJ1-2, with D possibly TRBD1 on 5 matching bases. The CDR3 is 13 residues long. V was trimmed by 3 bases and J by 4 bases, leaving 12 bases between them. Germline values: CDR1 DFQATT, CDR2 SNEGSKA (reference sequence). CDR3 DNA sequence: TGCAGTGCTAGTGGGCAGGGTGCCTATGGCTACACCTTC. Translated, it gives CSASGQGAYGYTF.

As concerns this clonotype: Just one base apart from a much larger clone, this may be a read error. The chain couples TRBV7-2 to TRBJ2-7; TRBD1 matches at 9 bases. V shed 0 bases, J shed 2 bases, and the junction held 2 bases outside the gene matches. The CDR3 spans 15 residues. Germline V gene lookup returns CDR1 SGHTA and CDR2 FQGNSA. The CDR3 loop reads CASSLAGTGPYEQYF. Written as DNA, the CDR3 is TGTGCCAGCAGCTTAGCCGGGACAGGGCCCTACGAGCAGTACTTC.

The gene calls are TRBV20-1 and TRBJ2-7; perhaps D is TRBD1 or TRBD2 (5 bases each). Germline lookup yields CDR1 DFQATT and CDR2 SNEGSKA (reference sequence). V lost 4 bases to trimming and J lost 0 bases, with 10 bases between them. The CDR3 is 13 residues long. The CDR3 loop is CSANRDGSYEQYF. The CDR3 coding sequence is TGCAGTGCTAACCGGGACGGCTCCTACGAGCAGTACTTC.

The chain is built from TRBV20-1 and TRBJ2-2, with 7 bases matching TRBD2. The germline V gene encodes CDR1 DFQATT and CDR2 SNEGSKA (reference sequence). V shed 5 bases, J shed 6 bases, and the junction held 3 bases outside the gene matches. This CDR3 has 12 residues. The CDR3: CSAPAGAGELFF. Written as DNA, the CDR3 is TGCAGTGCTCCCGCGGGGGCCGGGGAGCTGTTTTTT.

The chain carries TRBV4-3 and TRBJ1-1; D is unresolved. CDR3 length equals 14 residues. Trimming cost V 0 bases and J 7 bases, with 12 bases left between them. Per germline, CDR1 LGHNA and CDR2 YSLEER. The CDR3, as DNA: TGCGCCAGCAGCCAAGATCTAGGTCAGATTGAAGCTTTCTTT. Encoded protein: CASSQDLGQIEAFF.

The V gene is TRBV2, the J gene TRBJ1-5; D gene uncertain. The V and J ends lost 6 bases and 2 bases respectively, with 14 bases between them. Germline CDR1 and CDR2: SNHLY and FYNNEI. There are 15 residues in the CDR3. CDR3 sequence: CASRRAMDGNQPQHF. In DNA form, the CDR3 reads TGTGCCAGCAGGAGAGCGATGGACGGCAATCAGCCCCAGCATTTT.

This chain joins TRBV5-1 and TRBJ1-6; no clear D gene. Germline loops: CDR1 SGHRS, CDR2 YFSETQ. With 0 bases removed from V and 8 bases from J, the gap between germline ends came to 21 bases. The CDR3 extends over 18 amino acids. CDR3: CASSLEAGGLGGDSPLHF. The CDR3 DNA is TGCGCCAGCAGCTTGGAGGCAGGCGGACTAGGTGGCGATTCACCCCTCCACTTT.

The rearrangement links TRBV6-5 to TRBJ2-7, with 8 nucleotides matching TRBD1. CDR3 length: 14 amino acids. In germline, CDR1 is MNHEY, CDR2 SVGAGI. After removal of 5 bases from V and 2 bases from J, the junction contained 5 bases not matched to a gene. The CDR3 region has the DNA TGTGCCAGCAGTACGGACAGGGCCACCTACGAGCAGTACTTC. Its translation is CASSTDRATYEQYF.

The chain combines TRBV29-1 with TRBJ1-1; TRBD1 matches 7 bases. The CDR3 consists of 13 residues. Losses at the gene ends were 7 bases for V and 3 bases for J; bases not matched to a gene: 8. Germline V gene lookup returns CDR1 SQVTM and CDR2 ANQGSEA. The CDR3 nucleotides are TGCAGCGCCAGGACAGGCCACGACACTGAAGCTTTCTTT. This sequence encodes CSARTGHDTEAFF. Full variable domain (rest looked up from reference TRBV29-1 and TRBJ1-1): SAVISQKPSRDICQRGTSLTIQCQVDSQVTMMFWYRQQPGQSLTLIATANQGSEATYESGFVIDKFPISRPNLTFSTLTVSNMSPEDSSIYLCSARTGHDTEAFFGQGTRLTVV.

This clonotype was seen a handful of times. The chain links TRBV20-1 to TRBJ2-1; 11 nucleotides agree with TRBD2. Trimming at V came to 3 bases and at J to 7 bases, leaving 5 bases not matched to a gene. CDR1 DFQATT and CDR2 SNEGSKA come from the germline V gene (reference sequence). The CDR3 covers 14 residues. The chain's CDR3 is CSASILAGENEQFF. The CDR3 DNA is TGCAGTGCTAGTATACTAGCGGGGGAAAATGAGCAGTTCTTC.

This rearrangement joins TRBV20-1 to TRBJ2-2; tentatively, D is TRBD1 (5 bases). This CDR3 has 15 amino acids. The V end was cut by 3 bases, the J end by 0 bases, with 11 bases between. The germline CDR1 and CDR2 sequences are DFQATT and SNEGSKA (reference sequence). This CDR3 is CSASQTVANTGELFF. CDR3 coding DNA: TGCAGTGCTAGCCAGACAGTAGCGAACACCGGGGAGCTGTTTTTT.

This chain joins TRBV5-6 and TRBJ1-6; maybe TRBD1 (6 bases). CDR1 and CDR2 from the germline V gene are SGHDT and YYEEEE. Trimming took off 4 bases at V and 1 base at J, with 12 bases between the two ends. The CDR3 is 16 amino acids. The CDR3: CASSRDRMSYNSPLHF. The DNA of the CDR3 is TGTGCCAGCAGCCGCGACAGGATGTCCTATAATTCACCCCTCCACTTT.

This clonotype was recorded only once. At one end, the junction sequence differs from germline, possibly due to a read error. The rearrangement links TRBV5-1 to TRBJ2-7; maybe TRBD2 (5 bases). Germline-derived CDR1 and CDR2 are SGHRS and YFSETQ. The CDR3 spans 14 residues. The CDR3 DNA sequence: TGCGCCAGCAGCCCCTCGGGAAGCTCCTACGAGCAGTGCTTC. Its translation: CASSPSGSSYEQCF.

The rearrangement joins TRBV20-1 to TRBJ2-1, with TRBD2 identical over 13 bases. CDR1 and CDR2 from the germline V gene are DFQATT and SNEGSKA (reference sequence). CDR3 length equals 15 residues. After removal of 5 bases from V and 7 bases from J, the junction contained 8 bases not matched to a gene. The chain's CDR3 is CSAPPRTSGGNEQFF. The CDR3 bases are TGCAGTGCTCCCCCCCGGACTAGCGGGGGTAATGAGCAGTTCTTC.

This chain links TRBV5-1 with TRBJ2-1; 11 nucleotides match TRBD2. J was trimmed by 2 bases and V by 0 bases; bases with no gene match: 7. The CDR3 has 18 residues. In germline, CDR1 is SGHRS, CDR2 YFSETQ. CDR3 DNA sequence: TGCGCCAGCAGCTTGGGAACTAGCGGGGGCCGCACCTACAATGAGCAGTTCTTC. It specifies CASSLGTSGGRTYNEQFF.

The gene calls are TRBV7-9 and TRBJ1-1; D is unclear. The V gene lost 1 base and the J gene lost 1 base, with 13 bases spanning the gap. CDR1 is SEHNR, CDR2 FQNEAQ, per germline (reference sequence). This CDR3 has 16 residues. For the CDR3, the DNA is TGTGCCAGCAGCTTAGGGGCGTGGGGTGCGAACACTGAAGCTTTCTTT. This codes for CASSLGAWGANTEAFF.

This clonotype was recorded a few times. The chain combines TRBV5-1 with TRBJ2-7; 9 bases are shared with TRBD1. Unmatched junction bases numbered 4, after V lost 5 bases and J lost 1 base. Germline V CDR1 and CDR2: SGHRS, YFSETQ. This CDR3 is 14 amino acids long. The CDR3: CASRYGTGSYEQYF. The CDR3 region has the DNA TGCGCCAGCAGATATGGGACAGGGTCCTACGAGCAGTACTTC.

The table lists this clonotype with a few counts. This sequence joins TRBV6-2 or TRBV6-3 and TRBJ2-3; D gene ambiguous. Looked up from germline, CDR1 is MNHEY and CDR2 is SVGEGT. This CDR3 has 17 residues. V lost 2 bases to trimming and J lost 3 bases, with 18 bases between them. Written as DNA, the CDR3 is TGTGCCAGCAGTTACAATGCGGAATCCGGTCCGACAGATACGCAGTATTTT. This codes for CASSYNAESGPTDTQYF.

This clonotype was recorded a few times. CDR3 protein: CASSTILGVQETQYF. CDR3 coding DNA: TGTGCCAGCAGTACCATCCTGGGGGTCCAAGAGACCCAGTACTTC. The chain couples TRBV4-2 to TRBJ2-5; D might be TRBD1 or TRBD2, each matching 5 bases. V was clipped by 6 bases and J by 1 base, with 15 bases between them. Per germline, CDR1 LGHNA and CDR2 YNFKEQ. The CDR3 consists of 15 residues.

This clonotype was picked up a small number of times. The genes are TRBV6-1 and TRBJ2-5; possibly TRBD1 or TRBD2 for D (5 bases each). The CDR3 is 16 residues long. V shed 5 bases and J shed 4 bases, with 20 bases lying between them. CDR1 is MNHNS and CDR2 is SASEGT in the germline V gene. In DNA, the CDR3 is TGTGCCAGCAGTCTCCGGCAGGGAGAACCGCGAGAGACCCAGTACTTC. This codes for CASSLRQGEPRETQYF.

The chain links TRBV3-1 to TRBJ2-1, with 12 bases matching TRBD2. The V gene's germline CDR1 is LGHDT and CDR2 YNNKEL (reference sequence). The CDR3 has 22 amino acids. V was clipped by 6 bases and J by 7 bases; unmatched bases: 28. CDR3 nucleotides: TGTGCCAGCAGTGTCCGGGACAGGGGTAGACTAGCGGGAGTGGTATCGGGGAATGAGCAGTTCTTC. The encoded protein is CASSVRDRGRLAGVVSGNEQFF.

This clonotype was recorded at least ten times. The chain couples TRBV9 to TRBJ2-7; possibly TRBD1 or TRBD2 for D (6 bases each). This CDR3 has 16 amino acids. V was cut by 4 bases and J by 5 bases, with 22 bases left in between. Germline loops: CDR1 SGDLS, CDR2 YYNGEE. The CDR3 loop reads CASSPPPVRGGHEQYF. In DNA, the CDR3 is TGTGCCAGCAGCCCTCCTCCCGTCAGGGGAGGCCACGAGCAGTACTTC.

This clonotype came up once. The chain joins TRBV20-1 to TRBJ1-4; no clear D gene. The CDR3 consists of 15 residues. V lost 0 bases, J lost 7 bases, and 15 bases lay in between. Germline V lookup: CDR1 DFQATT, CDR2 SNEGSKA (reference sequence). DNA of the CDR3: TGCAGTGCTAGAGATCGCCGGGCCTCGTCTGAAAAACTGTTTTTT. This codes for CSARDRRASSEKLFF.

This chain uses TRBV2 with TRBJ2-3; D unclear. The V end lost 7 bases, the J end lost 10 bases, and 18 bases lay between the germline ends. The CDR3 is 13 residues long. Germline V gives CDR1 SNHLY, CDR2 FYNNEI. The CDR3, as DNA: TGTGCCAGCATTCAGTTGGGTGGCTCGTCGCAGTATTTT. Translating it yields CASIQLGGSSQYF.